The 18 T cell receptor beta chains below all came from one sample that was sequenced in a study of blood T cell repertoires in COVID-19. Assay: immunoSEQ multiplex PCR; the TCRdb copy retains only in-frame clones and omits some. The table records more than 85,000 clones, nearly 90% of them present only once. The sample taken for sequencing was peripheral blood. The receptors originated from a man aged 65-85 years with acute or convalescent COVID-19.

The rearrangement links TRBV5-5 to TRBJ2-1, with TRBD2 identical over 8 bases. The CDR3 loop spans 17 amino acids. Germline CDR1 SGHKS, CDR2 YYEKEE (reference sequence). Trimming took 4 bases from V and 4 from J; bases not matched to a gene: 13. The CDR3 bases are TGTGCCAGCAGCCCCAGGTATGAAACTAGCGGTTACAATGAGCAGTTCTTC. Protein product: CASSPRYETSGYNEQFF.

This clone was detected only a few times. The sample contains more than one DNA sequence encoding this CDR3. The chain joins TRBV28 to TRBJ1-1; possible D gene TRBD1, 6 bases. V dropped 2 bases and J dropped 4 bases, with 11 bases sitting between them. CDR1 and CDR2 from the germline V gene are MDHEN and SYDVKM. The CDR3 sequence is 14 residues long. The CDR3 region has the DNA TGTGCCAGCAGTTTAGGGGGCGCGGGCACTGAAGCTTTCTTT. Protein sequence: CASSLGGAGTEAFF.

The chain recombines TRBV7-6 with TRBJ2-5; tentatively, D is TRBD1 (6 bases). The CDR3 consists of 15 residues. V dropped 5 bases and J dropped 0 bases, with 13 bases sitting between them. Looked up from germline, CDR1 is SGHVS and CDR2 is FNYEAQ. The CDR3 loop is CASSQGLPNQETQYF. CDR3 nucleotides: TGTGCCAGCAGCCAGGGGCTACCCAACCAAGAGACCCAGTACTTC.

V is TRBV10-3 and J is TRBJ2-3; 12 nucleotides line up with TRBD2. CDR1 is ENHRY, CDR2 SYGVKD, per germline. The CDR3 has 14 amino acids. Germline trimming cut 11 bases from V and 4 bases from J; bases unmatched to any gene: 7. The CDR3 nucleotides are TGTGCCTTCTCTAGCGGGGGGGTCCCAGATACGCAGTATTTT. The encoded protein is CAFSSGGVPDTQYF.

J is TRBJ2-2 and V is TRBV10-3; TRBD1 matches 7 bases. CDR1 and CDR2 from the germline V gene are ENHRY and SYGVKD. J was trimmed by 3 bases and V by 6 bases; bases with no gene match: 4. This CDR3 spans 14 amino acids. CDR3 region: CAISTGVYTGELFF. Here the CDR3 DNA reads TGTGCCATCAGCACAGGGGTTTACACCGGGGAGCTGTTTTTT.

The chain links TRBV7-2 to TRBJ2-5; tentative D call: TRBD2 (5 bases). The CDR3 loop spans 15 amino acids. Germline V gene sequence: CDR1 SGHTA, CDR2 FQGNSA. V lost 1 base and J lost 2, with 11 bases in between. This CDR3 is CASSLGVGNQETQYF. The CDR3 nucleotides read TGTGCCAGCAGCTTAGGGGTCGGGAATCAAGAGACCCAGTACTTC.

J is TRBJ1-3 and V is TRBV7-9; D is undetermined. Germline CDR1 and CDR2: SEHNR and FQNEAQ (reference sequence). The CDR3 runs to 14 residues. V lost 3 bases to trimming and J lost 3 bases, with 9 bases between them. CDR3 nucleotides: TGTGCCAGCAGCTTTGGGCAGGATGGAAACACCATATATTTT. Its protein product is CASSFGQDGNTIYF. The variable domain in full, completed from reference TRBV7-9 and TRBJ1-3, reads DTGVSQNPRHKITKRGQNVTFRCDPISEHNRLYWYRQTLGQGPEFLTYFQNEAQLEKSRLLSDRFSAERPKGSFSTLEIQRTEQGDSAMYLCASSFGQDGNTIYFGEGSWLTVV.

This chain uses TRBV4-1 with TRBJ1-5; tentative D call: TRBD1 (6 bases). The CDR3 is made up of 15 amino acids. Germline CDR1 MGHRA, CDR2 YSYEKL. V was cut by 4 bases and J by 6 bases, with 16 bases left in between. This CDR3 reads CASSPEGGSVQPQHF. In DNA form, the CDR3 reads TGCGCCAGCAGCCCGGAGGGGGGGAGTGTTCAGCCCCAGCATTTT.

The V and J genes are TRBV7-9 and TRBJ2-5; tentative D call: TRBD1 (5 bases). The germline V and J ends were trimmed by 3 bases and 4 bases, with 12 bases remaining between them. The germline CDR1 and CDR2 sequences are SEHNR and FQNEAQ (reference sequence). The CDR3 runs to 14 residues. CDR3 sequence: CASSFRAGLETQYF. The CDR3 DNA reads TGTGCCAGCAGCTTCAGGGCTGGATTAGAGACCCAGTACTTC.

The rearrangement joins TRBV6-5 to TRBJ2-3, with TRBD2 identical over 11 bases. V shed 5 bases, J shed 6 bases, and the junction held 4 bases outside the gene matches. From germline, CDR1 is MNHEY and CDR2 SVGAGI. The CDR3 totals 14 residues. CDR3 amino acids: CASSLAGGGDTQYF. The CDR3 DNA sequence: TGTGCCAGCAGTCTAGCGGGGGGTGGGGATACGCAGTATTTT.

The chain couples TRBV6-6 to TRBJ2-2; no definite D call. Trimming left V 2 bases short and J 1 base short, with 5 bases between. The CDR3 sequence is 14 residues long. The germline V gene has CDR1 MNHNY and CDR2 SVGAGI (reference sequence). In nucleotides, the CDR3 is TGTGCCAGCAGTTACAATAGGAACACCGGGGAGCTGTTTTTT. It specifies CASSYNRNTGELFF.

The rearrangement joins TRBV28 to TRBJ2-1, with D possibly matching TRBD2 (6 bases). Trimming removed 6 bases from V and 0 bases from J, with 15 bases in between. The length of the CDR3 is 16 residues. Germline V gene lookup returns CDR1 MDHEN and CDR2 SYDVKM. CDR3 in amino acids: CASRPSSGSSYNEQFF. Written as DNA, the CDR3 is TGTGCCAGCAGACCAAGTAGCGGAAGCTCCTACAATGAGCAGTTCTTC. The full variable domain, in which reference TRBV28 and TRBJ2-1 provide the parts outside the CDR3, is DVKVTQSSRYLVKRTGEKVFLECVQDMDHENMFWYRQDPGLGLRLIYFSYDVKMKEKGDIPEGYSVSREKKERFSLILESASTNQTSMYLCASRPSSGSSYNEQFFGPGTRLTVL.

The chain employs TRBV5-1 and TRBJ1-4, with TRBD1 as a possible D gene (5 bases). The CDR3 runs to 17 residues. Trimming pared 0 bases from V and 2 bases from J, leaving 14 bases between. Germline CDR1 SGHRS, CDR2 YFSETQ. CDR3 region: CASSLEGRAGTNEKLFF. The CDR3 nucleotides read TGCGCCAGCAGCTTGGAAGGCAGGGCAGGGACTAATGAAAAACTGTTTTTT.

The count of this clone is one. The chain recombines TRBV5-8 with TRBJ2-5; 7 bases fit TRBD2. Trimming removed 4 bases from V and 0 bases from J; junction bases left unmatched: 9. In germline, CDR1 is SGHTS, CDR2 YDEGEE. The CDR3 covers 16 residues. The CDR3 is CASSQGRVRNQETQYF. CDR3 sequence (DNA): TGTGCCAGCAGCCAAGGGAGGGTCAGAAACCAAGAGACCCAGTACTTC.

The chain has TRBV7-9 and TRBJ2-7, with 9 bases identical to TRBD1. The ends lost 3 bases at V and 4 bases at J; junction bases unmatched: 7. The CDR3 runs to 15 residues. CDR1 and CDR2 (germline): SEHNR, FQNEAQ (reference sequence). CDR3 DNA: TGTGCCAGCAGCTTTGGAATTGACAGGGGGTACGAGCAGTACGTC. This codes for CASSFGIDRGYEQYV.

This chain links TRBV24-1 with TRBJ2-1, with 9 nucleotides matching TRBD2. Trimming at V came to 2 bases and at J to 3 bases, leaving 7 bases not matched to a gene. The CDR3 runs 17 residues. Germline CDR1 KGHDR, CDR2 SFDVKD. CDR3 sequence reads: CATSDSIAGDNYNEQFF. CDR3 DNA sequence: TGTGCCACCAGTGATTCTATAGCGGGAGATAACTACAATGAGCAGTTCTTC.

The V and J genes are TRBV5-4 and TRBJ1-4, with TRBD1 matching 8 bases. With V trimmed by 3 bases and J by 2 bases, 9 bases remained unmatched. Looked up from germline, CDR1 is SGHNT and CDR2 is YYREEE (reference sequence). The CDR3 is 17 amino acids. CDR3 DNA sequence: TGTGCCAGCAGCTCTCGCCGGACAGGGATGACTAATGAAAAACTGTTTTTT. Translated: CASSSRRTGMTNEKLFF.

This clone was picked up one time. The chain is built from TRBV6-2 or TRBV6-3 and TRBJ2-2, with 7 positions matching TRBD1. There are 16 residues in the CDR3. The V gene's germline CDR1 is MNHEY and CDR2 SVGEGT. V gave up 6 bases and J gave up 5 bases; unmatched junction bases: 12. DNA for the CDR3: TGTGCCAGCAGCTTAGGGACAGAACCACTAACCGGGGAGCTGTTTTTT. Translating gives CASSLGTEPLTGELFF.